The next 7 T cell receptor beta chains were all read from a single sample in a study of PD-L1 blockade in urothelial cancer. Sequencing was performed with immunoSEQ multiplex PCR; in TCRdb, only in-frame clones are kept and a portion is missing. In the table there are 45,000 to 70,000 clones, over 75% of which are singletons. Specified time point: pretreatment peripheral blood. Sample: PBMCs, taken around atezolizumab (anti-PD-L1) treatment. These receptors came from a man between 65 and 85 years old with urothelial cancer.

The DNA for the CDR3 is TGCGCCAGCAGCCCCCCCACCGGGGACACTGAAGCTTTCTTT. Translated, it gives CASSPPTGDTEAFF. This rearrangement joins TRBV4-1 to TRBJ1-1, with D unresolved. V dropped 4 bases and J dropped 3 bases, with 12 bases sitting between them. CDR1 MGHRA and CDR2 YSYEKL come from the germline V gene. CDR3 length: 14 residues.

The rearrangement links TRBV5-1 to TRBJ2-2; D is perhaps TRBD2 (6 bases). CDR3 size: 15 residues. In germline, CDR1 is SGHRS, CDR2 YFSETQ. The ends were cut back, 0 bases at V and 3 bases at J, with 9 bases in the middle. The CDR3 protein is CASSLAGGDTGELFF. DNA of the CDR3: TGCGCCAGCAGCTTGGCCGGAGGGGACACCGGGGAGCTGTTTTTT.

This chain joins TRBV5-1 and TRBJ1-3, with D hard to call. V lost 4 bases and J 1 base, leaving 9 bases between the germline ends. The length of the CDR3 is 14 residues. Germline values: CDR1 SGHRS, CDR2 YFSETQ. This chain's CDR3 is CASSPSASGNTIYF. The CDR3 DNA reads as TGCGCCAGCAGCCCTTCAGCGTCTGGAAACACCATATATTTT.

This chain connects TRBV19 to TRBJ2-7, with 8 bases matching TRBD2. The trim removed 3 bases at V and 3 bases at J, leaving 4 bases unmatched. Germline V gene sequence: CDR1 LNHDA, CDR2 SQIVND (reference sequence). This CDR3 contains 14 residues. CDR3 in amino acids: CASSIGLAGYEQYF. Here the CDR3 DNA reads TGTGCCAGTAGTATTGGTCTAGCGGGCTACGAGCAGTACTTC. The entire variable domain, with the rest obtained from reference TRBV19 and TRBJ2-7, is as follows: DGGITQSPKYLFRKEGQNVTLSCEQNLNHDAMYWYRQDPGQGLRLIYYSQIVNDFQKGDIAEGYSVSREKKESFPLTVTSAQKNPTAFYLCASSIGLAGYEQYFGPGTRLTVT.

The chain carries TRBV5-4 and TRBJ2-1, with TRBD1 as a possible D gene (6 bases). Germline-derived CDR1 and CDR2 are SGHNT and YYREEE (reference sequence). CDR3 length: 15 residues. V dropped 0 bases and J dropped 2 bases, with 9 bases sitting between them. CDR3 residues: CASSLGTGTYNEQFF. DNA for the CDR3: TGTGCCAGCAGCTTGGGTACAGGGACCTACAATGAGCAGTTCTTC.

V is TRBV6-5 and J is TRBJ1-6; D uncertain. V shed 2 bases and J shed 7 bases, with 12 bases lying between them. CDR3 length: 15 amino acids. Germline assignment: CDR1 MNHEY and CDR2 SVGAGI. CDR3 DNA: TGTGCCAGCAGTTACAGCAGGCACCAAAATTCACCCCTCCACTTT. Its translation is CASSYSRHQNSPLHF.

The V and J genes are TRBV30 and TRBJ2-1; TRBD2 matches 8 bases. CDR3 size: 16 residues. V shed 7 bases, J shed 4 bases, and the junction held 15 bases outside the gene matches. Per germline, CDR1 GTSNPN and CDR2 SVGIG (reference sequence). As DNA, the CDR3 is TGTGCCTTGAGCGGGAGTTGGGAGTTGGGGTACAATGAGCAGTTCTTC. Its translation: CALSGSWELGYNEQFF.